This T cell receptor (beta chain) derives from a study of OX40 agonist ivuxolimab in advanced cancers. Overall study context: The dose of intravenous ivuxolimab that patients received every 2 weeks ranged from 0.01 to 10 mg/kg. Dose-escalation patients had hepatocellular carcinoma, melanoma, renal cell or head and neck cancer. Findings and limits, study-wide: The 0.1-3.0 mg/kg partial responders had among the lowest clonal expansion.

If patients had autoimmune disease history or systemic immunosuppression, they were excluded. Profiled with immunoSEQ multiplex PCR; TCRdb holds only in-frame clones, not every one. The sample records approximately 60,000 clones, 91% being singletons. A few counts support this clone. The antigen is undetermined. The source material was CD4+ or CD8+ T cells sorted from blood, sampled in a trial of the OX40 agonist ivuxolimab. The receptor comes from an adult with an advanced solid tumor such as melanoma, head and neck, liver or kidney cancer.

CDR3 bases: TGCGCCAGCAGCCCTCGACTAGCGGGATACACCGGGGAGCTGTTTTTT. Encoded protein: CASSPRLAGYTGELFF. This rearrangement joins TRBV4-3 to TRBJ2-2; 11 bases match TRBD2. The CDR3 length is 16 residues. Germline-derived CDR1 and CDR2 are LGHNA and YSLEER. Unmatched junction bases numbered 4, after V lost 4 bases and J lost 3 bases.